A single sample is the source of the 16 T cell receptor beta chains below, sequenced in a study of blood T cell repertoires in COVID-19. Data came from immunoSEQ multiplex PCR; TCRdb stores just in-frame clones and leaves some out. The sample records about 270,000 clones, about 88% being singletons. Source material: PBMCs or T cells enriched from blood (not recorded which). All receptors derive from a woman in her fifties or sixties who had recovered from COVID-19.

The V gene is TRBV7-8, the J gene TRBJ1-2; D call uncertain. Germline loops: CDR1 SGHVS, CDR2 FQNEAQ. The germline V and J ends were trimmed by 3 bases and 4 bases, with 9 bases remaining between them. This CDR3 has 13 amino acids. The CDR3 loop is CASSFGSSYGYTF. The CDR3 nucleotides are TGTGCCAGCAGCTTCGGGTCATCCTATGGCTACACCTTC.

The V and J genes are TRBV3-1 (or the pseudogene TRBV3-2) and TRBJ2-5, with D possibly TRBD1 on 5 matching bases. CDR3 length: 12 amino acids. The germline V gene encodes CDR1 LGHDT and CDR2 YNNKEL (reference sequence). Between the trimmed V and J ends, which lost 6 bases and 9 bases, there was a span of 14 bases. CDR3 sequence: CASRGDSSPQYF. In nucleotides, the CDR3 is TGTGCCAGCAGGGGCGACAGTTCTCCCCAGTACTTC.

The chain employs TRBV30 and TRBJ2-1, with 7 bases identical to TRBD2. Germline CDR1 and CDR2: GTSNPN and SVGIG (reference sequence). The CDR3 loop spans 13 amino acids. Trimming at V came to 2 bases and at J to 8 bases, leaving 6 bases not matched to a gene. CDR3 DNA sequence: TGTGCCTGGAGTACCCAAGCGGGGTATGAGCAGTTCTTC. It specifies CAWSTQAGYEQFF.

Regarding this clone: Because it lacks the conserved phenylalanine or tryptophan at the end, this CDR3 is likely a read error. The chain combines TRBV28 with TRBJ1-1, with unresolved D. Per germline, CDR1 MDHEN and CDR2 SYDVKM. CDR3 length: 12 amino acids. V lost 6 bases and J lost 8, with 13 bases in between. CDR3 DNA: TGTGCCAGCAGCACCTCCACTCACGAAGCTTTCGTT. Protein sequence: CASSTSTHEAFV.

The gene calls are TRBV24-1 and TRBJ2-1; 10 nucleotides agree with TRBD2. Per the germline V gene, CDR1 is KGHDR and CDR2 is SFDVKD. The CDR3 contains 13 residues. V gave up 3 bases and J gave up 15 bases; unmatched junction bases: 7. As DNA, the CDR3 is TGTGCCACCAGTGATCCCCCCCTAGCGGGAGTGTTCTTC. Its translation is CATSDPPLAGVFF.

The sample holds one count of this clone. The genes are TRBV28 and TRBJ1-5; D gene uncertain. Deletions cut 5 bases from V and 3 bases from J, with 14 bases between. The CDR3 loop spans 15 amino acids. CDR1 is MDHEN and CDR2 is SYDVKM in the germline V gene. The CDR3 region has the DNA TGTGCCAGCAGTGATATTCCGGGATACAATCAGCCCCAGCATTTT. Residues: CASSDIPGYNQPQHF.

The V and J genes are TRBV18 and TRBJ1-1, with 8 bases that match TRBD1. The CDR3 totals 15 residues. CDR1 and CDR2 (germline): KGHSH, LQKENI. V shed 2 bases, J shed 1 base, and the junction held 3 bases outside the gene matches. The CDR3 region has the DNA TGTGCCAGCTCACCATGGACAGGGACGAACACTGAAGCTTTCTTT. Translating it yields CASSPWTGTNTEAFF.

The chain recombines TRBV7-3 with TRBJ2-1; possible D gene TRBD1, 6 bases. Trimming left V 2 bases short and J 2 bases short, with 10 bases between. CDR1 and CDR2 from the germline V gene are SGHTA and FQGTGA. CDR3 length equals 15 residues. CDR3 bases: TGTGCCAGCAGCTTAGATACAGGGACCTACAATGAGCAGTTCTTC. This encodes CASSLDTGTYNEQFF.

The chain couples TRBV6-2 or TRBV6-3 to TRBJ1-5, with 12 bases matching TRBD1. V lost 6 bases, J lost 5 bases, and 8 bases stayed unmatched. CDR1 is MNHEY and CDR2 is SVGEGT in the germline V gene. CDR3 length: 16 residues. Here the CDR3 reads CASSLGTGGAYQPQHF. CDR3 nucleotide sequence: TGTGCCAGCAGCCTCGGGACAGGGGGCGCTTATCAGCCCCAGCATTTT.

V and J are TRBV14 and TRBJ2-1, with a possible D match to TRBD2 (6 bases). V lost 3 bases, J lost 8 bases, and 17 bases lay in between. CDR3 length: 15 amino acids. Per germline, CDR1 SGHDN and CDR2 FVKESK. The CDR3 DNA reads TGTGCCAGCAGCCAGCAGGGACTGGGGACGGATGAGCAGTTCTTC. Protein product: CASSQQGLGTDEQFF.

V usage is TRBV28 and J usage is TRBJ2-7; the D gene is possibly TRBD2 (5 bases). The V and J ends lost 10 bases and 0 bases respectively, with 22 bases between them. The CDR3 runs 16 residues. CDR1 and CDR2 (germline): MDHEN, SYDVKM. CDR3 in DNA: TGTGCCACAGATACGGGAACCCAAAAGAGCTCCTACGAGCAGTACTTC. It is translated as CATDTGTQKSSYEQYF.

V gene TRBV18 combines with J gene TRBJ1-5; maybe TRBD1 (5 bases). V lost 3 bases and J 5 bases, leaving 14 bases between the germline ends. CDR3 length: 15 residues. Germline V gene sequence: CDR1 KGHSH, CDR2 LQKENI. CDR3 protein: CASSPGGGGDQPQHF. CDR3 bases: TGTGCCAGCTCACCGGGTGGGGGAGGCGATCAGCCCCAGCATTTT.

The rearrangement joins TRBV9 to TRBJ2-4; TRBD2 agrees at 7 bases. Germline assignment: CDR1 SGDLS and CDR2 YYNGEE. This CDR3 has 12 amino acids. Germline trimming cut 4 bases from V and 14 bases from J; bases unmatched to any gene: 9. The DNA for the CDR3 is TGTGCCAGCAGCCCAAGGGAGGGAATAAAGTACTTC. Its protein product is CASSPREGIKYF.

This sequence joins TRBV7-2 and TRBJ1-6; weak D call: TRBD1 (6 bases). V was pared by 2 bases and J by 6 bases, with 11 bases between. The CDR3 length is 15 residues. Germline values: CDR1 SGHTA, CDR2 FQGNSA. Here the CDR3 reads CASSLKGQSNSPLHF. The CDR3 DNA sequence: TGTGCCAGCAGCTTAAAAGGACAGTCTAATTCACCCCTCCACTTT.

V is TRBV3-1 (or the pseudogene TRBV3-2) and J is TRBJ2-2; the match to TRBD2 covers 10 bases. V shed 2 bases and J 3 bases; nucleotides not matched to a gene: 6. Germline V gene data show CDR1 as LGHDT and CDR2 as YNNKEL (reference sequence). The CDR3 runs 17 residues. DNA for the CDR3: TGTGCCAGCAGCCAATTATATAGCGGGAGGCACACCGGGGAGCTGTTTTTT. Its protein is CASSQLYSGRHTGELFF.

This chain connects TRBV5-1 to TRBJ1-4; tentative D call: TRBD1 (5 bases). Germline CDR1 and CDR2: SGHRS and YFSETQ. V was trimmed by 4 bases and J by 7 bases, leaving 17 bases between them. This CDR3 is 15 amino acids long. The CDR3 here is CASSPTVGSREKLFF. The CDR3 coding sequence is TGCGCCAGCAGCCCGACAGTGGGGTCTCGTGAAAAACTGTTTTTT.